The entry below describes one T cell receptor (beta chain). This record belongs to a study of technical replicates of blood from several donors. Assay: immunoSEQ multiplex PCR; the TCRdb copy retains only in-frame clones and omits some. The repertoire includes more than 70,000 clones, just over 95% of them detected once, and around 0.2% sits in the top ten. This CDR3 is built from 18 residues. Germline V gene sequence: CDR1 SGHTA, CDR2 FQGTGA. After removal of 0 bases from V and 2 bases from J, the junction contained 7 bases not matched to a gene. Material: T cells isolated from PBMCs. The receptor's source is a human donor in good health. The chain links TRBV7-3 to TRBJ2-2; 9 bases are shared with TRBD2. CDR3 sequence: CASSLTFSGGINTGELFF. CDR3 DNA: TGTGCCAGCAGCTTAACGTTTAGCGGGGGAATTAACACCGGGGAGCTGTTTTTT.